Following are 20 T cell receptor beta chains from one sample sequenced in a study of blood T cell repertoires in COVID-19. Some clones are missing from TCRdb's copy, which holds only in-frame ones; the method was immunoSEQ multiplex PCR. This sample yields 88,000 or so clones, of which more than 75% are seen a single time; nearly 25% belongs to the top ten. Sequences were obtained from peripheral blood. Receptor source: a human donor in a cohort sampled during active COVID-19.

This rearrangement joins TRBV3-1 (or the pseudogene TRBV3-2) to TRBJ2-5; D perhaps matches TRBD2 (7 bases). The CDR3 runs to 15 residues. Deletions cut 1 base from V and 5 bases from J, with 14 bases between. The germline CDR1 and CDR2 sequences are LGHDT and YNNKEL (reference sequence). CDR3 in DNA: TGTGCCAGCAGCCAAGTGCGGGGGCACGGGGAGACCCAGTACTTC. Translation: CASSQVRGHGETQYF.

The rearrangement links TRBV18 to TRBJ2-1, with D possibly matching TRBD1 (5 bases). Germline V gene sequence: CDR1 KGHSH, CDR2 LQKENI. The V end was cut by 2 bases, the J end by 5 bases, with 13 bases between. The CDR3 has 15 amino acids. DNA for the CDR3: TGTGCCAGCTCACCAGGCCAGGGCTCTAACAATGAGCAGTTCTTC. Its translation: CASSPGQGSNNEQFF.

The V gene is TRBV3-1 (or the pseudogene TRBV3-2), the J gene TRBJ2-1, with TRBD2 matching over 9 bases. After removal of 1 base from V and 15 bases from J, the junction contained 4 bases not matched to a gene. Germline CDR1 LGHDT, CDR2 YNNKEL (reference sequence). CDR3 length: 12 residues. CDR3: CASSQGGAGGFF. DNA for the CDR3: TGTGCCAGCAGCCAAGGTGGAGCGGGAGGGTTCTTC.

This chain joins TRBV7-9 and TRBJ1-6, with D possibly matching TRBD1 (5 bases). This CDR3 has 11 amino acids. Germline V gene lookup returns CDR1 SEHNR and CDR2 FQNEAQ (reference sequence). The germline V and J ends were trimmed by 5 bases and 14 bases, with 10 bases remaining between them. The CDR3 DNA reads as TGTGCCAGCAGCCCCGAAGGGGCCCTCCACTTT. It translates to CASSPEGALHF.

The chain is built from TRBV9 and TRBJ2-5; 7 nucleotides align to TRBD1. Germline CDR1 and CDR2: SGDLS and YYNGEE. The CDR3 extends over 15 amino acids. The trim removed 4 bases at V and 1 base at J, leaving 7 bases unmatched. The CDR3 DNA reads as TGTGCCAGCAGCCCCCAGGGACAGACCCAAGAGACCCAGTACTTC. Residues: CASSPQGQTQETQYF.

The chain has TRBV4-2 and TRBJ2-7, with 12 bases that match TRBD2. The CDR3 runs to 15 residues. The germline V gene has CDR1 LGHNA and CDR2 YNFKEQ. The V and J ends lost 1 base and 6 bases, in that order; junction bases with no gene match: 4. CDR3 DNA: TGTGCCAGCAGCCAAGGACTAGCGGGAGCGCGCGAGCAGTACTTC. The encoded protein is CASSQGLAGAREQYF.

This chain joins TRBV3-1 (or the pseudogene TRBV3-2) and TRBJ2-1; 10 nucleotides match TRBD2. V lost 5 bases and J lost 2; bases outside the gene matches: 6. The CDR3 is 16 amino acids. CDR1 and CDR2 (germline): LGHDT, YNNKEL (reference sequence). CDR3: CASSAPLAGPYNEQFF. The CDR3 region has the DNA TGTGCCAGCAGCGCCCCACTAGCGGGACCCTACAATGAGCAGTTCTTC.

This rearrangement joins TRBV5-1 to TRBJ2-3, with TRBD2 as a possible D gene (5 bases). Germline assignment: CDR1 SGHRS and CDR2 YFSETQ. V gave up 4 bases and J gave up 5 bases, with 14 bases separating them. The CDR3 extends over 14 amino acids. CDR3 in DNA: TGCGCCAGCAGCCCTCTCATCAGCGGAGATACGCAGTATTTT. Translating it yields CASSPLISGDTQYF.

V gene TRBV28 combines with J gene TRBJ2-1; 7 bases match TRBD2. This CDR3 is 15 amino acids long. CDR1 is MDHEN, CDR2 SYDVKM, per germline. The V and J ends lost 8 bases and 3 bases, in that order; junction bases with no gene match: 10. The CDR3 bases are TGTGCCAGCTGGGGAGGGGACCGTAACTACAATGAGCAGTTCTTC. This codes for CASWGGDRNYNEQFF.

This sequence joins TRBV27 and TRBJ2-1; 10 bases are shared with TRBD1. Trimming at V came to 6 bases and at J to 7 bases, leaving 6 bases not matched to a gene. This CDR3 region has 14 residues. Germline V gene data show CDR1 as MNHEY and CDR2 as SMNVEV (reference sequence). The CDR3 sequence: CASRGTGDLNEQFF. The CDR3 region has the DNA TGTGCCAGCAGGGGGACAGGGGACCTTAATGAGCAGTTCTTC.

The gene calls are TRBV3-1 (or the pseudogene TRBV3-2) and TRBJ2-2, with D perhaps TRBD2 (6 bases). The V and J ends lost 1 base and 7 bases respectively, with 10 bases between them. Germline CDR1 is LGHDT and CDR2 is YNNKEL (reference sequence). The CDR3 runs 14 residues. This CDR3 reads CASSQGTNLGELFF. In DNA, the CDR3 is TGTGCCAGCAGCCAAGGGACTAATCTCGGGGAGCTGTTTTTT.

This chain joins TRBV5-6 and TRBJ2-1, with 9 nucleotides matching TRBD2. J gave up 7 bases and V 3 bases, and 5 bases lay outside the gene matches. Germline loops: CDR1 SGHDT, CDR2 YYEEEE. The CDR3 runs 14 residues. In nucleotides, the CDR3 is TGTGCCAGCAGCTGGGGACTAGCCTTAAATGAGCAGTTCTTC. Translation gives CASSWGLALNEQFF.

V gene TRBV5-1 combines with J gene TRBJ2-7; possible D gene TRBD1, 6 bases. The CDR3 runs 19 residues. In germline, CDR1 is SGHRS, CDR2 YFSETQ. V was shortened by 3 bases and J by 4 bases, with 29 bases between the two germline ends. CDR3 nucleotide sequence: TGCGCCAGCAGCTCGCCGGTATCCGTATTTGTCAGGGGCCCGTACGAGCAGTACTTC. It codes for CASSSPVSVFVRGPYEQYF.

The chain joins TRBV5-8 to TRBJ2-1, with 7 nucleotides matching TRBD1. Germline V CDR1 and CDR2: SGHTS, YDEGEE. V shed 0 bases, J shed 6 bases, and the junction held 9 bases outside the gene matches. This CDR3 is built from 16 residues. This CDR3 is CASSLEPGQILNEQFF. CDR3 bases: TGTGCCAGCAGCTTGGAACCGGGACAGATCCTCAATGAGCAGTTCTTC.

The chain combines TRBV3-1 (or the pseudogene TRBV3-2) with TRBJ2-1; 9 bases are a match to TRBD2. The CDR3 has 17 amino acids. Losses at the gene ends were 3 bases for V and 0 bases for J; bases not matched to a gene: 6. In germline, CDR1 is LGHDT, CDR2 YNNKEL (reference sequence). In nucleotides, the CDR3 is TGTGCCAGCAGCCACCCCGGACTAGCGAGCTCCTACAATGAGCAGTTCTTC. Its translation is CASSHPGLASSYNEQFF.

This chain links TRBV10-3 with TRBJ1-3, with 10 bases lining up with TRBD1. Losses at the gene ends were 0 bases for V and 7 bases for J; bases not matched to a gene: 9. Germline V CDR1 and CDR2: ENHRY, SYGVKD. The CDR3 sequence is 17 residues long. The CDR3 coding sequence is TGTGCCATCAGTGAGTCAGCCCGGGACAGGGGAGCGAACACCATATATTTT. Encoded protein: CAISESARDRGANTIYF.

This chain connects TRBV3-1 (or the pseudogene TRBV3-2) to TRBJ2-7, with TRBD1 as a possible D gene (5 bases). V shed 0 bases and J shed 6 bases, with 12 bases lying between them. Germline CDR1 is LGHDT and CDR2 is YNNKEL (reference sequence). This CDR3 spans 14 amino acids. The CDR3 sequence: CASSQDWGRPEQYF. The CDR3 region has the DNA TGTGCCAGCAGCCAAGATTGGGGCAGGCCCGAGCAGTACTTC.

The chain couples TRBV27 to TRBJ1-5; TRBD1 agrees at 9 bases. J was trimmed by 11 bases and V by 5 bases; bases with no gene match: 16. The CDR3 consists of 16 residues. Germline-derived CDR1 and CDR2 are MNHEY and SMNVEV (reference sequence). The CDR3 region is CASSENYRGPLDAQHF. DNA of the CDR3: TGTGCCAGCAGTGAGAATTACAGGGGGCCCCTTGATGCCCAGCATTTT.

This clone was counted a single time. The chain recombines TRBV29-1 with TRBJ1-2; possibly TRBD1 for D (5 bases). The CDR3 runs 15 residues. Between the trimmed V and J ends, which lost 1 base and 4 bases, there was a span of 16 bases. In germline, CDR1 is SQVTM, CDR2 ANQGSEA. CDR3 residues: CSVEGGTTGVYGYTF. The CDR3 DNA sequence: TGCAGCGTTGAAGGGGGCACTACTGGTGTCTATGGCTACACCTTC.

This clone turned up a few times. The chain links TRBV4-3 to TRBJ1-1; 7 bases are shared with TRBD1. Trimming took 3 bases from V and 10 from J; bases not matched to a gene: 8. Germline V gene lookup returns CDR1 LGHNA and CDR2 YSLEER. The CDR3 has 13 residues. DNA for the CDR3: TGCGCCAGCAGCCACCGGACAGGTAGGGGAGCTTTCTTT. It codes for CASSHRTGRGAFF.